This TCR beta chain was sequenced in a study of blood T cell repertoires in COVID-19. Whole-study context: The United States, Italy and Spain were the sources of the acute and convalescent COVID-19 samples. PBMCs, B-cell-depleted T cells, or T cells were the source of the cDNA or gDNA that made up the material.

Seattle cases were enrolled at active infection and followed longitudinally. The CDR3 runs to 16 residues. In the study's own analysis: Researchers report that nucleated cell counts were estimated from reference gene primer amplification. Sequenced by immunoSEQ multiplex PCR; TCRdb stores in-frame clones only, minus some. The V and J calls and clone size were taken over from that table, and D and trimming were inferred from the DNA. The table includes about 530,000 clones, around 90% detected once. Material for sequencing was peripheral blood. The V call is TRBV21-1, the J call TRBJ2-1; the D call TRBD1 from the table was never checked on the DNA. TRBV21-1 is a known pseudogene. The source of this sequence is a woman aged 45-60 years with COVID-19, enrolled during active disease. For the CDR3, the DNA is TGTGCCAGCAGCAAAGATTGCGGCGACAGACGAAATGAGCAGTTCTTC. Translation: CASSKDCGDRRNEQFF.